The sequence of this TCR beta chain was determined in a study of blood T cell repertoires in COVID-19. Looking at the study overall: The study drew acute and convalescent COVID-19 samples from the United States, Italy and Spain. Sources were T cells, B-cell-depleted T cells, or PBMCs; the material itself was cDNA or gDNA.

The V gene lost 4 bases and the J gene lost 4 bases, with 14 bases spanning the gap. This CDR3 spans 15 amino acids. The germline CDR1 and CDR2 sequences are SGHNT and YYREEE (reference sequence). In the source study's methods: From reference gene primer amplification, estimates of nucleated cell counts were derived. The method was immunoSEQ multiplex PCR; TCRdb's version includes in-frame clones alone and lacks a portion of them. Clone size and V and J calls were adopted from that table, with D and trimming inferred from the DNA. The sample has 200,000 to 250,000 clones; around 85% are singletons. The TCR sequence derives from a man in his 60s with acute or convalescent COVID-19. Sequencing was carried out using peripheral blood. The chain employs TRBV5-4 and TRBJ1-4, with D possibly being TRBD1 (5 bases). Here the CDR3 DNA reads TGTGCCAGCAGCCCCGCGGGGCAGGGTAATGAAAAACTGTTTTTT. Translated, it gives CASSPAGQGNEKLFF.